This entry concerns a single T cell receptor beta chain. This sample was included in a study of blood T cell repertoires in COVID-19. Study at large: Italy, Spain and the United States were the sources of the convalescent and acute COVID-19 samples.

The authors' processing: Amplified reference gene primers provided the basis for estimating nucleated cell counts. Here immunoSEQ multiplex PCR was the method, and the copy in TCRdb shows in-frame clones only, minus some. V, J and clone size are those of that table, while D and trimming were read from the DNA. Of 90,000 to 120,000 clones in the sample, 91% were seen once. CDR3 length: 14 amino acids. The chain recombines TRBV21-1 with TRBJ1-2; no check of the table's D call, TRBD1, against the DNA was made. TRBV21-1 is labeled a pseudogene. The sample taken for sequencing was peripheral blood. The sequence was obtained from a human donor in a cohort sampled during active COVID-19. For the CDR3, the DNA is TGTGCCAGCAGCAAGAGGACAGATGGCTATGGCTACACCTTC. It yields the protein CASSKRTDGYGYTF.